This T cell receptor (beta chain) was identified in a study of OX40 agonist ivuxolimab in advanced cancers. V was trimmed by 0 bases and J by 5 bases, leaving 11 bases between them. The CDR3 has 14 amino acids. Germline V gives CDR1 SGDLS, CDR2 YYNGEE. Sequenced by immunoSEQ multiplex PCR; TCRdb stores in-frame clones only, minus some. In the table there are about 20,000 clones, approximately 83% of which are singletons. Sequenced material: CD4+ or CD8+ T cells sorted from blood, taken in a trial of the OX40 agonist ivuxolimab. The receptor's source is an adult with an advanced solid tumor such as melanoma, head and neck, liver or kidney cancer. The gene calls are TRBV9 and TRBJ1-1; D perhaps matches TRBD1 (5 bases). CDR3 nucleotides: TGTGCCAGCAGCGTAGGCCCGGGGGAGACTGAAGCTTTCTTT. Translating it yields CASSVGPGETEAFF.